A single sample is the source of the 3 T cell receptor beta chains below, sequenced in a study of identical twins. TCRdb analysed the 5' RACE reads with MiXCR anew, one entry per CDR3 protein. The sample gives approximately 220,000 distinct CDR3 sequences, 7.5% of which show up once; approximately 2% is in the top ten. These data were also reused for a study on yellow fever vaccine responses in identical twins.

What was sequenced was memory (CD45RO+) T cells sorted from blood. The receptor set was obtained from a woman aged 18 to 35 in good health.

Remarks on this clonotype: Its ends do not fully match the called genes, so a read error is possible. The chain uses TRBV18 and TRBJ2-2; D is ambiguous. The CDR3 is made up of 15 amino acids. Germline V gives CDR1 KGHSH, CDR2 LQKENI. The CDR3 reads CARSPASPGTGELFF. The CDR3 region has the DNA TGTGCCAGATCACCGGCCAGTCCTGGCACCGGGGAGCTGTTTTTT.

This clonotype was counted a few times. The chain uses TRBV5-5 and TRBJ2-7; D perhaps matches TRBD1 (6 bases). Germline CDR1 and CDR2: SGHKS and YYEKEE (reference sequence). This CDR3 spans 14 amino acids. V was cut by 2 bases and J by 2 bases, with 11 bases left in between. CDR3 amino acids: CASSLADRTYEQYF. Here the CDR3 DNA reads TGTGCCAGCAGCTTAGCGGACAGAACCTACGAGCAGTACTTC.

Many counts were recorded for this clonotype. This chain joins TRBV6-1 and TRBJ2-4, with 7 bases that match TRBD1. CDR1 and CDR2 from the germline V gene are MNHNS and SASEGT. The ends lost 8 bases at V and 0 bases at J; junction bases unmatched: 4. This CDR3 is 14 amino acids long. In DNA form, the CDR3 reads TGTGCCAGCCGGGACAGTCTAGCCAAAAACATTCAGTACTTC. It codes for CASRDSLAKNIQYF.